Reported below is one TCR beta chain. This sample was taken from a study of blood T cell repertoires in COVID-19. Study-level information: Samples taken during acute and convalescent COVID-19 were collected in the United States, Italy and Spain. The cDNA or gDNA used as material had been derived from T cells, B-cell-depleted T cells, or PBMCs.

CDR3 length equals 14 residues. Losses at the gene ends were 6 bases for V and 6 bases for J; bases not matched to a gene: 6. Germline V gene lookup returns CDR1 SGDLS and CDR2 YYNGEE. Authors' methods: For nucleated cells, counts were estimated from reference gene primer amplification. The assay was immunoSEQ multiplex PCR, and TCRdb's table has in-frame clones only and misses some. For V, J and clone size, that table is used; D and trimming come from the DNA. The table includes approximately 260,000 clones, about nine tenths detected once. Participants, roughly 18 to 90 years old, spanned around 26 US areas.

This chain uses TRBV9 with TRBJ2-2; TRBD1 matches at 9 bases. The sequencing sample was made of PBMCs or T cells enriched from blood (not recorded which). The receptor was derived from a woman between 25 and 40 years old with acute COVID-19. CDR3 DNA sequence: TGTGCCAGCAACCGGGACAGGGTCCCCGGGGAGCTGTTTTTT. It yields the protein CASNRDRVPGELFF.